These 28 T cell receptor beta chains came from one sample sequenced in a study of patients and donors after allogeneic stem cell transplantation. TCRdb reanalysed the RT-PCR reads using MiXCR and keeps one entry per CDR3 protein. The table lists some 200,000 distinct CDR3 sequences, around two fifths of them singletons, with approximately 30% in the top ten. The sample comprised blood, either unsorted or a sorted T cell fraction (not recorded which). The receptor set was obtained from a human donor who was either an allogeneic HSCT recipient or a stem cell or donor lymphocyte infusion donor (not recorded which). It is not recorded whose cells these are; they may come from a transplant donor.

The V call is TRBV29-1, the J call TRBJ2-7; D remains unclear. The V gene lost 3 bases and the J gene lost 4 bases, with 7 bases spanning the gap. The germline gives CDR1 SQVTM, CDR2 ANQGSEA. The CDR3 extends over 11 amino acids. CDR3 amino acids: CSVDFGYEQYF. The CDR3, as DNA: TGCAGCGTTGACTTCGGTTACGAGCAGTACTTC.

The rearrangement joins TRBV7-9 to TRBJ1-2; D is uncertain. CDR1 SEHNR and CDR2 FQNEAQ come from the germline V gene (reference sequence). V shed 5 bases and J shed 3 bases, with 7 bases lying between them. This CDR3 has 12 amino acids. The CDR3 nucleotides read TGTGCCAGCAGCCAATGGGACTATGGCTACACCTTC. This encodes CASSQWDYGYTF.

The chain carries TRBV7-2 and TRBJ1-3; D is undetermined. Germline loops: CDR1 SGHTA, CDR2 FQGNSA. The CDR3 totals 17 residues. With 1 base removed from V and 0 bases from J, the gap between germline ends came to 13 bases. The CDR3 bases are TGTGCCAGCAGCTTAGAGCGCGGCAGGTCCTCTGGAAACACCATATATTTT. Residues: CASSLERGRSSGNTIYF.

The CDR3 region is CASSQDYGYTF. CDR3 DNA: TGTGCCAGCAGCCAAGACTATGGCTACACCTTC. The chain has TRBV3-1 and TRBJ1-2; D gene unclear. This CDR3 has 11 residues. CDR1 is LGHDT and CDR2 is YNNKEL in the germline V gene (reference sequence). Trimming took 0 bases from V and 4 from J, leaving 0 bases between them.

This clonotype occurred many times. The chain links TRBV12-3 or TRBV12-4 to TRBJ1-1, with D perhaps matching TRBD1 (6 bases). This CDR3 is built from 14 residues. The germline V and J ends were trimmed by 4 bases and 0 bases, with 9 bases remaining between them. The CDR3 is CASSYRVLNTEAFF. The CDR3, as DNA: TGTGCCAGCAGTTACAGGGTTTTGAACACTGAAGCTTTCTTT.

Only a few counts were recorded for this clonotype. Here the CDR3 DNA reads TGCAGCGTTGCTTTACTAGCGGGGGCCCCAGATACGCAGTATTTT. It encodes CSVALLAGAPDTQYF. This chain links TRBV29-1 with TRBJ2-3, with 11 positions matching TRBD2. Trimming removed 4 bases from V and 4 bases from J; junction bases left unmatched: 7. The CDR3 extends over 15 amino acids. The germline CDR1 and CDR2 sequences are SQVTM and ANQGSEA.

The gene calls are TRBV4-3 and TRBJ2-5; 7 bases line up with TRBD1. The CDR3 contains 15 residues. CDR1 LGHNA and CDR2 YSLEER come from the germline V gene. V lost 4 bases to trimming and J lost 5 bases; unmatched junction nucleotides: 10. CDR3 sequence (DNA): TGCGCCAGCAGCCGGAATGACAGGGCTGGGGAGACCCAGTACTTC. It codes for CASSRNDRAGETQYF.

The CDR3 DNA reads TGTGCCAGCAGTAGCGACAGGGGGGTAAGTCAGCCCCAGCATTTT. Protein sequence: CASSSDRGVSQPQHF. This chain uses TRBV28 with TRBJ1-5; 9 nucleotides align to TRBD1. Germline-derived CDR1 and CDR2 are MDHEN and SYDVKM. This CDR3 spans 15 amino acids. V shed 5 bases, J shed 6 bases, and the junction held 8 bases outside the gene matches.

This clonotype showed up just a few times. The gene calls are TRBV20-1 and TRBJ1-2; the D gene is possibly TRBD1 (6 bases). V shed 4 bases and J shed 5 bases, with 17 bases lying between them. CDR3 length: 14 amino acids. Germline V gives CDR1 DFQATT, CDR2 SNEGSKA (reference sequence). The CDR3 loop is CSAITGTMVYGYTF. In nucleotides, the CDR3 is TGCAGTGCTATCACCGGGACAATGGTGTATGGCTACACCTTC.

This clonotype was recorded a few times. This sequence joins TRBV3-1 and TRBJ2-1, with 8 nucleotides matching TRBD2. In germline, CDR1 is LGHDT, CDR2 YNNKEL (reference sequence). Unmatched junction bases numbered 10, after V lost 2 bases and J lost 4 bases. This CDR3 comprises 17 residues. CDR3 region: CASSQSPGLAAYNEQFF. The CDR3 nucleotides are TGTGCCAGCAGCCAAAGCCCCGGACTAGCTGCATACAATGAGCAGTTCTTC.

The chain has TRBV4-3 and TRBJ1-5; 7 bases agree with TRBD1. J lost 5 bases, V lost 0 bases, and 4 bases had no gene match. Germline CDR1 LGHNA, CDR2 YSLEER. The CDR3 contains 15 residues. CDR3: CASSQDRRGHQPQHF. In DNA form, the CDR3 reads TGCGCCAGCAGCCAAGATAGGAGGGGGCATCAGCCCCAGCATTTT.

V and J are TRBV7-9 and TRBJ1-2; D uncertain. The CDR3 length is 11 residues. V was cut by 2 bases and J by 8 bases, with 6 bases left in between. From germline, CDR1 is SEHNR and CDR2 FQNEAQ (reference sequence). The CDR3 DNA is TGTGCCAGCAGCTTACGGAGGGGCTACACCTTC. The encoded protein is CASSLRRGYTF.

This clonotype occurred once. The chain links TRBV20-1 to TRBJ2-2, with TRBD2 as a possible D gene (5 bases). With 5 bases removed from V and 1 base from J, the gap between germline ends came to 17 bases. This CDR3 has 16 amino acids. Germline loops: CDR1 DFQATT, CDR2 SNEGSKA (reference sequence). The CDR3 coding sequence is TGCAGTGCTTCAGGTCCAGCGGAGTTGAACACCGGGGAGCTGTTTTTT. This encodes CSASGPAELNTGELFF.

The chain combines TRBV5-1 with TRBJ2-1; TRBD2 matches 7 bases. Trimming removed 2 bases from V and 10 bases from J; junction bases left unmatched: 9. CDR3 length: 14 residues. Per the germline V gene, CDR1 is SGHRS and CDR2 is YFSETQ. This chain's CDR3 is CASSLGSGMGEQFF. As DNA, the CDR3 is TGCGCCAGCAGCTTAGGAAGCGGGATGGGCGAGCAGTTCTTC.

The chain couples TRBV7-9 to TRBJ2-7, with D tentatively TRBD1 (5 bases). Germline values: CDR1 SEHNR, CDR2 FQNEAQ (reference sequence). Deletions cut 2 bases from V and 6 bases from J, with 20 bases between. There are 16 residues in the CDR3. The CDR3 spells CASSLSWTRVQGEQYF. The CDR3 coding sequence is TGTGCCAGCAGCTTAAGTTGGACAAGGGTTCAAGGCGAGCAGTACTTC. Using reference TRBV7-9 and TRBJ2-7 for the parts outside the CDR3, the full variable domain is DTGVSQNPRHKITKRGQNVTFRCDPISEHNRLYWYRQTLGQGPEFLTYFQNEAQLEKSRLLSDRFSAERPKGSFSTLEIQRTEQGDSAMYLCASSLSWTRVQGEQYFGPGTRLTVT.

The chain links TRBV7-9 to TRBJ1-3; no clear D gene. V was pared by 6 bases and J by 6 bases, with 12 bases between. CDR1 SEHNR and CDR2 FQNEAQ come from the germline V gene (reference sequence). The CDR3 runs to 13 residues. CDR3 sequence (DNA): TGTGCCAGCAGGGTCTTTCTCCAAAACACCATATATTTT. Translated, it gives CASRVFLQNTIYF.

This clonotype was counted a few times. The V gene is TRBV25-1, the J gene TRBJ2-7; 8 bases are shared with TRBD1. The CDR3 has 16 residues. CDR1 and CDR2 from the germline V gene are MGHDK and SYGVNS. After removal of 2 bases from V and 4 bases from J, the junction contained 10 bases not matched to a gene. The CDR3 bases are TGTGCCAGCAGTGAAGGTGGGACAGGACCCTCTTACGAGCAGTACTTC. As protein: CASSEGGTGPSYEQYF.

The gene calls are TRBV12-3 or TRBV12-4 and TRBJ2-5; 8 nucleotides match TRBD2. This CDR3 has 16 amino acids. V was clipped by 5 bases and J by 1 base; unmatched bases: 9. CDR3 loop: CASSPPSGSAQETQYF. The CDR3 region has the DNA TGTGCCAGCAGTCCCCCGAGCGGGAGCGCCCAAGAGACCCAGTACTTC.

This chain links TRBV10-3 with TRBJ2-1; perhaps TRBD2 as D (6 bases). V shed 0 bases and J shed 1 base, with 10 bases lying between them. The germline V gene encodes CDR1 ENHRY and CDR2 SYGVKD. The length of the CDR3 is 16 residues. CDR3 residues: CAISESGLESYNEQFF. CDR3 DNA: TGTGCCATCAGTGAGTCGGGACTTGAATCCTACAATGAGCAGTTCTTC.

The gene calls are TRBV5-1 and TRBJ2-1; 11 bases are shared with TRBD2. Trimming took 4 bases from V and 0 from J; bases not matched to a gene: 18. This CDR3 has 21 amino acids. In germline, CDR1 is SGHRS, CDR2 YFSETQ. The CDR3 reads CASSQFPLAGGPGGSYNEQFF. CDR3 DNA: TGCGCCAGCAGCCAATTTCCCCTAGCGGGAGGACCGGGCGGCTCCTACAATGAGCAGTTCTTC.

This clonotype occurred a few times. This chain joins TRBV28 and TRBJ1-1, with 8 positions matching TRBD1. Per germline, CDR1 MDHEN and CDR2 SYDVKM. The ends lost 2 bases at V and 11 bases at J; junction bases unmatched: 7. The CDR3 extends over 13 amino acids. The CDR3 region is CASSLTRGREAFF. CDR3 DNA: TGTGCCAGCAGTTTAACCAGGGGGCGCGAGGCTTTCTTT.

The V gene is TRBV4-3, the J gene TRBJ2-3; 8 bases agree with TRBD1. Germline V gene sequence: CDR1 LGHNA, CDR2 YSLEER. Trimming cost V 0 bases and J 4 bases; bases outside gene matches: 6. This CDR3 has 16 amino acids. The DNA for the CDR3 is TGCGCCAGCAGCCAAGATCTAGGCAGGGGGCCAGATACGCAGTATTTT. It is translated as CASSQDLGRGPDTQYF.

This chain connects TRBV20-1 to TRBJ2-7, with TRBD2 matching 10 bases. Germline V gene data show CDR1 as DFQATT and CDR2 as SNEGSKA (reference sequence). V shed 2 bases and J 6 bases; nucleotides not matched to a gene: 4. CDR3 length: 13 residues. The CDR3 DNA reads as TGCAGTGCTAGAAGCGGGAGGGAGGGCGAGCAGTACTTC. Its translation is CSARSGREGEQYF.

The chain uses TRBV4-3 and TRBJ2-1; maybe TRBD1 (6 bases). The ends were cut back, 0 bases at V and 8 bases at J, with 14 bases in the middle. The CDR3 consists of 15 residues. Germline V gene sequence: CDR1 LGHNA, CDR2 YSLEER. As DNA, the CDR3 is TGCGCCAGCAGCCAAGATCGTACAGGGTACGATGAGCAGTTCTTC. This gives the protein CASSQDRTGYDEQFF.

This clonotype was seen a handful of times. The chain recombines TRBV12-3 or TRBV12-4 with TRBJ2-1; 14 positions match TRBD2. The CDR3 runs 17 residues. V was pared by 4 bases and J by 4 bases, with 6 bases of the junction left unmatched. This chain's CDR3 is CASSSSGLAGVYNEQFF. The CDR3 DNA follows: TGTGCCAGCAGTTCCTCGGGACTAGCGGGAGTGTACAATGAGCAGTTCTTC.

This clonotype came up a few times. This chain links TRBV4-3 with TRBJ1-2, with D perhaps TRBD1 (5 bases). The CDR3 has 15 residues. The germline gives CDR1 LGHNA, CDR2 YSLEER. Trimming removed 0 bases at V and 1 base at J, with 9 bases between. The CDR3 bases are TGCGCCAGCAGCCAAGATTCAGGGAATAACTATGGCTACACCTTC. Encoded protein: CASSQDSGNNYGYTF.

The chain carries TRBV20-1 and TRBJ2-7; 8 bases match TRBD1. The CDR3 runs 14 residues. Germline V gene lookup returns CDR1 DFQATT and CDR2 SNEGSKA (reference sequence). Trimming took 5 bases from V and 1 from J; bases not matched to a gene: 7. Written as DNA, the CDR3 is TGCAGTGCTCCCGACAGGGGCGCGTCCTACGAGCAGTACTTC. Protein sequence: CSAPDRGASYEQYF.

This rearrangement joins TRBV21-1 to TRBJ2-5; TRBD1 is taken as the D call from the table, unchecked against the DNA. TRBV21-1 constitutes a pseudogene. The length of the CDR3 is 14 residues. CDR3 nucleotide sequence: TGTGCCAGCACCATGACAGGTCACCAAGAGACCCAGTACTTC. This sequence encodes CASTMTGHQETQYF.